These 5 T cell receptor beta chains originate from one sample sequenced in a study of blood T cell repertoires in COVID-19. This table comes from immunoSEQ multiplex PCR, and its TCRdb copy is limited to in-frame clones, with some not included. The data show more than 95,000 clones, about 74% seen once. The sequencing input was peripheral blood. Receptors originate from a man in his sixties or seventies with acute or convalescent COVID-19.

The rearrangement joins TRBV12-3 or TRBV12-4 to TRBJ2-2; unclear D gene. V was clipped by 3 bases and J by 6 bases, with 5 bases between them. The CDR3 runs 12 residues. The CDR3 is CASSFNPGELFF. CDR3 in DNA: TGTGCCAGCAGTTTTAATCCCGGGGAGCTGTTTTTT.

CDR3 in DNA: TGTGCCAGCTCCCTCGGACAGGGGCGACACACCGGGGAGCTGTTTTTT. It encodes CASSLGQGRHTGELFF. The chain recombines TRBV18 with TRBJ2-2; 9 bases match TRBD1. This CDR3 has 16 amino acids. The junction had 8 bases not matched to a gene; V was cut back by 6 bases and J by 3 bases. The V gene's germline CDR1 is KGHSH and CDR2 LQKENI.

The chain carries TRBV7-7 and TRBJ2-5, with 7 bases that match TRBD2. CDR3 length: 15 amino acids. Germline V gene data show CDR1 as SSHAT and CDR2 as FNYEAQ (reference sequence). V lost 1 base, J lost 3 bases, and 5 bases stayed unmatched. The CDR3 DNA reads TGTGCCAGCAGCTTAGGACCTAGCGGAGAAGAGACCCAGTACTTC. This encodes CASSLGPSGEETQYF.

The chain carries TRBV6-5 and TRBJ2-3; 12 bases are a match to TRBD2. V was pared by 6 bases and J by 5 bases, with 3 bases of the junction left unmatched. Germline V gene lookup returns CDR1 MNHEY and CDR2 SVGAGI. The CDR3 sequence is 14 residues long. CDR3 nucleotide sequence: TGTGCCAGCAGCCTAGCGGGAGGGAGAGATACGCAGTATTTT. Protein sequence: CASSLAGGRDTQYF.

This clone was detected once. This chain links TRBV6-6 with TRBJ1-1; D uncertain. Germline values: CDR1 MNHNY, CDR2 SVGAGI (reference sequence). V lost 2 bases, J lost 0 bases, and 7 bases lay in between. The CDR3 is made up of 14 amino acids. This chain's CDR3 is CASSYIQMNTEAFF. CDR3 nucleotide sequence: TGTGCCAGCAGTTACATACAGATGAACACTGAAGCTTTCTTT.